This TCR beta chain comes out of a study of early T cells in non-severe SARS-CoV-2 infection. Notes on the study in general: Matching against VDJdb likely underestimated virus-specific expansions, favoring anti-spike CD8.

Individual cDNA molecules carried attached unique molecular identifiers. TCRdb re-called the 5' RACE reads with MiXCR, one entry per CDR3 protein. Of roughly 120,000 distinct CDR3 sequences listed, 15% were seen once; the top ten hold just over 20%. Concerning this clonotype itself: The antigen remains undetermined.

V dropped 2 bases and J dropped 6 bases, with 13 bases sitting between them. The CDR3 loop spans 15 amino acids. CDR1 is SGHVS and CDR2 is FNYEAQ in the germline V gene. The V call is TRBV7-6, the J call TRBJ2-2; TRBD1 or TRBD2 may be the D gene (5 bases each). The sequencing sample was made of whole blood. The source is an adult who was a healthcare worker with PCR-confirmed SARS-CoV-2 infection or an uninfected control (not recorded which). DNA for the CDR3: TGTGCCAGCAGCTTACTCGGGACCGGGGCCGGGGAGCTGTTTTTT. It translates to CASSLLGTGAGELFF.